This T cell receptor beta chain is drawn from a study of blood T cell repertoires in COVID-19 (dated by TCRdb to 2018 to 2020). For the study in its entirety: Samples from collaborators originated in the United States, Italy and Spain and spanned both the acute and convalescent phases of COVID-19. A freely available public database, intended as a resource for researchers studying the immune response to SARS-CoV-2, is where the repertoires were released. Samples were obtained from the ongoing ImmuneRACE study (first 160 participants) and from some 1,200 subjects provided by 6 global collaborators. Sample metadata almost always included a de-identified subject ID, COVID-19 status, age in years and sex. The material from the prospective study consisted of cDNA or gDNA derived from T cells, B-cell-depleted T cells, or PBMCs. The dataset comprised deeply sampled blood TCRbeta repertoires from subjects exposed to, actively infected with, or recovered from COVID-19. Where available, HLA class I and class II types were taken from metadata supplied by the sample provider and were not determined by assay-based typing. Points the paper makes about the study in general: The amount of clinical and demographic metadata varied by source and participant and was provided uncurated.

TCRbeta CDR3 regions were amplified from genomic DNA by means of the immunoSEQ Assay, a bias-controlled multiplex PCR. The study's processing was this. Nucleated cell counts per sample were estimated from amplification of reference gene primers within the assay. To quantify the absolute abundance of each unique TCRbeta CDR3 rearrangement, sequence reads were collapsed and filtered. For each sample, productive Simpson clonality was calculated as the square root of Simpson's diversity index over productive rearrangements. TCRdb took over this immuneACCESS table, retaining in-frame rearrangements with V and J assigned. Such tables are incomplete; in checked studies, under half of the missing clones stem from an unresolved V gene, and the remainder is unexplained. That table gives V, J and clone size, and the DNA gave D and trimming. This sample holds over 150,000 clones; over 80% were observed only once. The ten largest account for over 7% of the sample.

The CDR3, cysteine through phenylalanine, is 14 amino acids long. The DNA shown is the 42-base CDR3, in frame from base 1. V is reduced by 5 bases and J by 11 bases, leaving a spacing of 21 bases between them. CDR1 and CDR2, looked up from the germline V gene (reference sequence), are LNHDA and SQIVND. In Seattle, one collaborating source enrolled patients while the infection was active and tracked those patients longitudinally over the course of disease. Each collaborating institution followed its own protocols to collect whole blood in K2EDTA tubes. For TCRbeta analysis, collaborator samples were shipped as frozen whole blood, as isolated PBMCs, or as DNA extracted from either sample type. In regard to this clone: Which antigen it targets is not known. Base qualities are not at hand, and no much larger clone is one base apart.

Input material: peripheral blood. The receptor comes from a woman over 75 with COVID-19, enrolled during active disease. The rearrangement combines TRBV19 with TRBJ1-1; 5 matching bases give a weak D call of TRBD1. The bases read TGTGCCAGTAGTGCTTTCCCCAGGAGGGGTGACGCTTTCTTT. Its protein product is CASSAFPRRGDAFF.